This T cell receptor beta chain comes out of a study of blood T cell repertoires in COVID-19. At the level of the study: PBMCs, B-cell-depleted T cells, or T cells provided the cDNA or gDNA that made up the material.

The CDR3 has 16 residues. The J segment lost 6 bases and the V segment lost 0 bases, leaving 10 bases of the junction unmatched. Germline values: CDR1 MGHRA, CDR2 YSYEKL. Profiling relied on immunoSEQ multiplex PCR, and the TCRdb table lists in-frame clones only, not all of them. The sample lists tens of thousands of clones, around nine tenths occurring once. The J gene is TRBJ1-1, the V gene TRBV4-1; 7 bases are shared with TRBD1. The sequence was obtained from a man in his 60s with active COVID-19. The sequenced sample was peripheral blood. The CDR3 DNA sequence: TGCGCCAGCAGCCAAGATCAGATAGGGGGCTATGCTGAAGCTTTCTTT. It codes for CASSQDQIGGYAEAFF.